This T cell receptor (beta chain) was sequenced during a study of control samples from healthy donors and cancer patients. The table came from immunoSEQ multiplex PCR; TCRdb's copy has only in-frame clones and leaves some out. The sample carries 130,000 or so clones, about 89% recorded once. V shed 3 bases, J shed 4 bases, and the junction held 11 bases outside the gene matches. The CDR3 totals 16 residues. Germline CDR1 and CDR2: LNHDA and SQIVND (reference sequence). The rearrangement joins TRBV19 to TRBJ2-5; 7 positions agree with TRBD2. The source of this sequence is a young man in good health. Input material: blood. CDR3 bases: TGTGCCAGTAGTATTAGATTCGGGGGGAGAGGAGAGACCCAGTACTTC. Translation gives CASSIRFGGRGETQYF.